This record looks at one TCR beta chain sequence and its context. Sequencing used immunoSEQ multiplex PCR; TCRdb keeps in-frame clones, though not all of them. The table includes roughly 70,000 clones, about nine tenths detected once. This record comes from a study of cytotoxic CD8 clonotypes in ibrutinib-treated CLL. V was clipped by 6 bases and J by 5 bases, with 5 bases between them. Per germline, CDR1 PRHDT and CDR2 FYEKMQ (reference sequence). This CDR3 comprises 11 residues. The receptor comes from a human donor with chronic lymphocytic leukemia. The sequencing here drew on PBMCs, taken after 12 months of ibrutinib treatment. The chain joins TRBV13 to TRBJ2-1, with unresolved D. The CDR3 here is CASRQDNEQFF. CDR3 DNA: TGTGCCAGCAGGCAGGACAATGAGCAGTTCTTC.